This TCR beta chain was sequenced during a study of T-cell reconstitution after alpha-beta-depleted transplantation in children. With 4 bases clipped from V and 5 bases from J, the junction kept 5 bases outside the gene matches. CDR3 length: 16 amino acids. Preparation of the TCRbeta library used unique molecular identifiers. TCRdb re-analysed the PCR reads in MiXCR, keeping a single row per CDR3 protein. This sample has about 240,000 distinct CDR3 sequences, with 25% found just once. This clonotype was counted once. Its antigen remains unknown. Findings and caveats of the study: Newly made T cells mostly supplied T-cell counts and diversity one year after transplant.

The chain employs TRBV12-3 or TRBV12-4 and TRBJ2-7; TRBD2 agrees at 16 bases. Sample: PBMCs, taken before TCRalphabeta/CD19-depleted stem cell transplant. The origin of this receptor is a girl aged 2 to 10 with Fanconi anemia, due to receive a stem cell transplant. CDR3 sequence reads: CASSSGLAGGPDEQYF. CDR3 DNA sequence: TGTGCCAGCAGTTCGGGACTAGCGGGGGGGCCGGACGAGCAGTACTTC.